Below are 7 T cell receptor beta chains sequenced from a single sample in a study of regulatory T cells in long-lasting Graves disease. Construction of the TCR beta libraries employed iRepertoire HTBI primers in conjunction with Arm-PCR of CDR3 regions. TCRdb re-called the multiplex PCR reads through MiXCR, storing one row per CDR3 protein. Here the sample spans roughly 500,000 distinct CDR3 sequences, about 13% being singletons. Time point meaning: newly diagnosed GD, antithyroid drugs for less than 3 months. With RNA extracted from PBMCs as input, the TCR library was made. A further study also used this sample, focusing on T cells in Graves' hyperthyroidism and ophthalmopathy.

This material consisted of peripheral blood mononuclear cells (PBMCs), taken at new diagnosis, from a patient treated with antithyroid drugs. The origin of the receptors is a man between 25 and 39 years old with Graves disease.

The genes are TRBV29-1 and TRBJ2-3, with TRBD1 identical over 7 bases. The germline gives CDR1 SQVTM, CDR2 ANQGSEA. The CDR3 is 14 residues long. V was pared by 6 bases and J by 2 bases, with 8 bases of the junction left unmatched. CDR3: CSVHFGQDTDTQYF. CDR3 nucleotides: TGCAGCGTACACTTCGGACAGGACACAGATACGCAGTATTTT.

Many counts were recorded for this clonotype. This chain links TRBV20-1 with TRBJ2-1; TRBD1 matches at 7 bases. Germline V CDR1 and CDR2: DFQATT, SNEGSKA (reference sequence). Trimming removed 6 bases from V and 7 bases from J; junction bases left unmatched: 15. The CDR3 loop spans 15 amino acids. The CDR3 DNA is TGCAGTGCCCAAAGAGGGGACGGCAGGGGGAATGAGCAGTTCTTC. This translates into CSAQRGDGRGNEQFF.

In its sample, this clonotype was seen many times. The CDR3 nucleotides read TGTGCCAGCAGTAAGGGACAGGGGGGGCTCTACGAGCAGTACTTC. Its protein product is CASSKGQGGLYEQYF. The chain couples TRBV12-3 or TRBV12-4 to TRBJ2-7; 11 bases are a match to TRBD1. The CDR3 has 15 residues. J was trimmed by 3 bases and V by 5 bases; bases with no gene match: 6.

This clonotype appeared many times. The chain combines TRBV28 with TRBJ2-7, with D tentatively TRBD2 (6 bases). This CDR3 region has 14 residues. The ends were cut back, 6 bases at V and 3 bases at J, with 15 bases in the middle. Germline assignment: CDR1 MDHEN and CDR2 SYDVKM. CDR3 nucleotide sequence: TGTGCCAGCAGCCCCCGACTAGAGGGCTACGAGCAGTACTTC. Protein product: CASSPRLEGYEQYF.

About this clonotype itself: A read error may explain this, as a much larger clone is one base away. The genes are TRBV6-1 and TRBJ1-1, with D perhaps matching TRBD1 (6 bases). Germline V gene sequence: CDR1 MNHNS, CDR2 SASEGT. There are 13 residues in the CDR3. Written as DNA, the CDR3 is TGTGCCAGTCGTAGGGGAGGGGACACTGAAGCTTCCTTT. It specifies CASRRGGDTEASF.

The table lists this clonotype with many counts. This chain joins TRBV18 and TRBJ1-1; D is unresolved. The length of the CDR3 is 14 residues. Germline V gene lookup returns CDR1 KGHSH and CDR2 LQKENI. V dropped 2 bases and J dropped 3 bases, with 10 bases sitting between them. CDR3 region: CASSPGPRDTEAFF. CDR3 coding DNA: TGTGCCAGCTCACCAGGCCCCAGAGACACTGAAGCTTTCTTT.

As DNA, the CDR3 is TGTGCCAGCAGCGTGGCCTTTGAAGGTGAGCAGTTCTTC. The encoded protein is CASSVAFEGEQFF. The chain is built from TRBV9 and TRBJ2-1; D gene uncertain. Trimming shortened V by 2 bases and J by 9 bases, and 12 bases separated the two germline ends. The germline V gene has CDR1 SGDLS and CDR2 YYNGEE. The CDR3 sequence is 13 residues long.